This T cell receptor beta chain originates from a study of OX40 agonist ivuxolimab in advanced cancers. General study points: It was not determined which antigens were specifically recognized by the peripheral T cells that had undergone clonal expansion. Partial responders at 0.1-3.0 mg/kg showed near-lowest clonal expansion.

Germline values: CDR1 LNHDA, CDR2 SQIVND (reference sequence). The CDR3 loop spans 15 amino acids. Trimming pared 1 base from V and 2 bases from J, leaving 9 bases between. Assay used: immunoSEQ multiplex PCR; TCRdb lists only in-frame clones, some missing. The profile covers some 70,000 clones, with 88% appearing a single time and more than 2.5% taken by the ten largest. Notes on this clone: Its antigen is as yet unknown.

This specimen was CD4+ or CD8+ T cells sorted from blood, taken in a trial of the OX40 agonist ivuxolimab. The rearrangement links TRBV19 to TRBJ1-5; D remains unclear. This receptor was taken from an adult with an advanced solid tumor such as melanoma, head and neck, liver or kidney cancer. The CDR3 bases are TGTGCCAGTAGTATAGGAGACCTTGGCAATCAGCCCCAGCATTTT. Encoded protein: CASSIGDLGNQPQHF.